At least ten counts were recorded for the clone carrying this T cell receptor beta chain. What it binds is unknown. This CDR3 region has 15 residues. The V end lost 4 bases, the J end lost 0 bases, and 12 bases lay between the germline ends. The V gene's germline CDR1 is SGHTA and CDR2 FQGNSA. This sample was taken from a study of T cells in Graves' hyperthyroidism and ophthalmopathy. Amplification of TCR beta CDR3 regions was performed using RNA transcripts as template. When the TCR CDR3 underwent first-round RT-PCR, the HTBI primer set was used. TCRdb re-derived calls from the multiplex PCR reads in MiXCR, one entry per CDR3 protein. The sample lists 300,000 to 400,000 distinct CDR3 sequences, about 15% seen once, with under 30% in the top ten. Broader study findings: In the blood, most expanded thyroid clonotypes above 0.001 appeared as well.

The chain has TRBV7-2 and TRBJ2-5; no clear D. The receptor's source is a woman aged 30 to 39 with Graves' hyperthyroidism. Sequenced input: blood. The CDR3 region has the DNA TGTGCCAGCAGCTCACCTTTAGGCTACCAAGAGACCCAGTACTTC. It translates to CASSSPLGYQETQYF.